This entry features one T cell receptor beta chain sequence. Its antigen is as yet unknown. The source of the sample is a study of cytomegalovirus exposure and HLA in healthy donors. General study results and limits: Accurate prediction of HLA-A and HLA-B alleles (for most subjects) was reportedly achieved from TCR beta sequences. A prior analysis recorded that most TCR beta V segments were productive about 87% or about 30% of the time. The authors confirmed in vitro that a few CMV-associated chains were specific for CMV antigens.

The PCR employed 60 Vbeta primers together with 13 Jbeta primers. Sequencing was performed with immunoSEQ multiplex PCR; in TCRdb, only in-frame clones are kept and a portion is missing. The table records under 150,000 clones, about 85% of them present only once. CDR1 is SGHNT, CDR2 YYREEE, per germline (reference sequence). The CDR3 consists of 18 residues. V lost 1 base to trimming and J lost 0 bases, with 20 bases between them. The TCR originated in a boy aged 5-17 years in good health and CMV-seronegative. Sequencing was done on a sample of PBMCs. The J gene is TRBJ2-7, the V gene TRBV5-4; D may be TRBD2 (6 bases). The CDR3 loop reads CASSLSVGIAGSSYEQYF. DNA of the CDR3: TGTGCCAGCAGCTTGTCTGTTGGTATTGCGGGGAGCTCCTACGAGCAGTACTTC.